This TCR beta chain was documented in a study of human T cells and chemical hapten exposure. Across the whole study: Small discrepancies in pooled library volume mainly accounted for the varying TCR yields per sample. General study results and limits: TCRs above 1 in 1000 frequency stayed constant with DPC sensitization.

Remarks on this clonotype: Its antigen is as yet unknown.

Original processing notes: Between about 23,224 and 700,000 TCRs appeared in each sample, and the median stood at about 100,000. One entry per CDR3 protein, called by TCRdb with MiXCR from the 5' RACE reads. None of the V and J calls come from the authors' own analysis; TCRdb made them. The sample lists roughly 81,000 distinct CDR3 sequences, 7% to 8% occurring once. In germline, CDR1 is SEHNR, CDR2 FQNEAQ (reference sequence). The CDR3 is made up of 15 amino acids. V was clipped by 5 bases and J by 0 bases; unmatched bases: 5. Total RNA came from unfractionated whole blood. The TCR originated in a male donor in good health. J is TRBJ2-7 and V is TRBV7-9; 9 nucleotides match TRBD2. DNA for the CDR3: TGTGCCAGCAGCAAGACTAGCGGAAGCTCCTACGAGCAGTACTTC. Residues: CASSKTSGSSYEQYF.